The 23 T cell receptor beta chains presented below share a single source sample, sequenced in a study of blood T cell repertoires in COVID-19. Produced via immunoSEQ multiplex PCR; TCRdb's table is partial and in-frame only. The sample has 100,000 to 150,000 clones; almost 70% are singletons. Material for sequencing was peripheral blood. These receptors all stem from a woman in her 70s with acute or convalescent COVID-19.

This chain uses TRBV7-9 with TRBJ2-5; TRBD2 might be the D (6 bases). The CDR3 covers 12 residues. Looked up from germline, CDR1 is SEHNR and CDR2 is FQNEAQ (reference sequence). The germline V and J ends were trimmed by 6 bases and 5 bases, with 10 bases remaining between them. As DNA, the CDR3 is TGTGCCAGCAGGGAGGGTTTCGAGACCCAGTACTTC. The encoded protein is CASREGFETQYF.

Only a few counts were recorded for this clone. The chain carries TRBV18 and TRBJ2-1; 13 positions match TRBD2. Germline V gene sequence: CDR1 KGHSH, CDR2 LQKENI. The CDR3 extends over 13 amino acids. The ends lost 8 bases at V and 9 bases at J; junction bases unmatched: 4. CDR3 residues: CASGLAGVIEQFF. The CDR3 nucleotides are TGTGCCAGCGGACTAGCGGGAGTAATTGAGCAGTTCTTC.

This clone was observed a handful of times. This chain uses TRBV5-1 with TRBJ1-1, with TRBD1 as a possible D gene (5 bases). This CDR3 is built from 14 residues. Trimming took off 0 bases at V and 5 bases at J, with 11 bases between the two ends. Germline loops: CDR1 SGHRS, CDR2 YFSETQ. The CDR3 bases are TGCGCCAGCAGCTTGGGGGCAGGGAAGACTGAAGCTTTCTTT. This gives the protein CASSLGAGKTEAFF.

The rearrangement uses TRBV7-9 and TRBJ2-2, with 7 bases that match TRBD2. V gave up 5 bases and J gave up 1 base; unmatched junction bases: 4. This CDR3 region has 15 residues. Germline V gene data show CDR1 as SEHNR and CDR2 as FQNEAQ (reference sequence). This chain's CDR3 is CASSTTSVNTGELFF. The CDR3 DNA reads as TGTGCCAGCAGCACCACTAGCGTGAACACCGGGGAGCTGTTTTTT.

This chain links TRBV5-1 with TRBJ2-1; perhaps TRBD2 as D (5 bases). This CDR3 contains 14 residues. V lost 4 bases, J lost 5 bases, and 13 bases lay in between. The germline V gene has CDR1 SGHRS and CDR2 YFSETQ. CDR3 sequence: CASSPGLINNEQFF. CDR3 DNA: TGCGCCAGCAGCCCAGGACTGATAAACAATGAGCAGTTCTTC.

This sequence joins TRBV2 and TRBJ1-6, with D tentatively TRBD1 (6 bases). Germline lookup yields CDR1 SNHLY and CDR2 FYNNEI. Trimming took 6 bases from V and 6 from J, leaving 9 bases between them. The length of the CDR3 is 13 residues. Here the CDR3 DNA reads TGTGCCAGCAGGTCAGGGGCTAATTCACCCCTCCACTTT. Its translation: CASRSGANSPLHF.

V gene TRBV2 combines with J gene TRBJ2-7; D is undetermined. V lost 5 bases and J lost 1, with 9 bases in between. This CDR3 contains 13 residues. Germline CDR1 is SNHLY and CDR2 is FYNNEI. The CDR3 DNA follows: TGTGCCAGCAGTTCAGACACGTCCTACGAGCAGTACTTC. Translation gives CASSSDTSYEQYF.

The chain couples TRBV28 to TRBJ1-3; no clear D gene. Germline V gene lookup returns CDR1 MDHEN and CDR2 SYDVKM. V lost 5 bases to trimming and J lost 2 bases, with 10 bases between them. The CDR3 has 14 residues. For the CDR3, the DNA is TGTGCCAGCAGTCCCAACTACCCTGGAAACACCATATATTTT. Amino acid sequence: CASSPNYPGNTIYF.

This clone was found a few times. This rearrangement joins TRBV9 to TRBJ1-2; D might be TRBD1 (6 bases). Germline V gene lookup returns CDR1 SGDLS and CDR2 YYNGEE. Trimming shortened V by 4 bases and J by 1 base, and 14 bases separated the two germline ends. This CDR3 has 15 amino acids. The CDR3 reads CASSPRGGFNYGYTF. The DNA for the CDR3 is TGTGCCAGCAGCCCCAGGGGAGGGTTTAACTATGGCTACACCTTC. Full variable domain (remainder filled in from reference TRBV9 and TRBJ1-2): DSGVTQTPKHLITATGQRVTLRCSPRSGDLSVYWYQQSLDQGLQFLIQYYNGEERAKGNILERFSAQQFPDLHSELNLSSLELGDSALYFCASSPRGGFNYGYTFGSGTRLTVV.

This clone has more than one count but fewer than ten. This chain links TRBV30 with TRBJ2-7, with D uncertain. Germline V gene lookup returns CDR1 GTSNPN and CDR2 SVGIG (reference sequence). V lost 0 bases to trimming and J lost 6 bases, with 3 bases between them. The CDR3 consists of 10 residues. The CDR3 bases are TGTGCCTGGAGTGTTCGCGAGCAGTACTTC. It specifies CAWSVREQYF. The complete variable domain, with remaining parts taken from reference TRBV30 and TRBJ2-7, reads SQTIHQWPATLVQPVGSPLSLECTVEGTSNPNLYWYRQAAGRGLQLLFYSVGIGQISSEVPQNLSASRPQDRQFILSSKKLLLSDSGFYLCAWSVREQYFGPGTRLTVT.

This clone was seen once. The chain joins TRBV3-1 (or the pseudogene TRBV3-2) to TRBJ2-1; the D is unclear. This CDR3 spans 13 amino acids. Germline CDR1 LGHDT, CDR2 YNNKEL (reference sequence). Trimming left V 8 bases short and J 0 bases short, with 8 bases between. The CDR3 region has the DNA TGTGCCAGCGGAGCTAGCTCCTACAATGAGCAGTTCTTC. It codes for CASGASSYNEQFF.

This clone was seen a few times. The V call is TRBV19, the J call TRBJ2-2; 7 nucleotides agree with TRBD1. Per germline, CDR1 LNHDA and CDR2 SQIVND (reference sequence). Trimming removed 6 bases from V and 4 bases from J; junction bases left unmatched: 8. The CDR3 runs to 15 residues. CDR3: CASRNNRGGTGELFF. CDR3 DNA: TGTGCCAGTAGAAATAACAGGGGTGGCACCGGGGAGCTGTTTTTT.

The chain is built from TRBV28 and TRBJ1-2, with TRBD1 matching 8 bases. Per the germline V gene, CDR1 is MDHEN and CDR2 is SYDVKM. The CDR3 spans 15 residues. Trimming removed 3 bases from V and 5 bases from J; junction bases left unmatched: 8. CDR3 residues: CASSFPQGALYGYTF. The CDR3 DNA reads TGTGCCAGCAGTTTCCCGCAGGGGGCACTTTATGGCTACACCTTC.

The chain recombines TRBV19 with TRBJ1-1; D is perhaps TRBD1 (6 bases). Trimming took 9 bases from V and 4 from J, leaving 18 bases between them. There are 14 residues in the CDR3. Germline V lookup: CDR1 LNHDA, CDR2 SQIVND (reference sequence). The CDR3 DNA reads TGTGCCAGCCAAATCGGGGGGCGATCCACTGAAGCTTTCTTT. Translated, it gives CASQIGGRSTEAFF.

The CDR3 region has the DNA TGTGCCAGCACCCTGGGGGGACTAGCGGGGTACGAGCAGTACTTC. Its translation is CASTLGGLAGYEQYF. This chain uses TRBV28 with TRBJ2-7; 13 bases are shared with TRBD2. Unmatched junction bases numbered 7, after V lost 7 bases and J lost 4 bases. The CDR3 runs 15 residues. Germline CDR1 is MDHEN and CDR2 is SYDVKM. Complete variable domain (other parts from reference TRBV28 and TRBJ2-7): DVKVTQSSRYLVKRTGEKVFLECVQDMDHENMFWYRQDPGLGLRLIYFSYDVKMKEKGDIPEGYSVSREKKERFSLILESASTNQTSMYLCASTLGGLAGYEQYFGPGTRLTVT.

The DNA for the CDR3 is TGTGCCAGCAGCCGCCCCCCAGGGGGCATAGCCTACGAGCAGTACTTC. Encoded protein: CASSRPPGGIAYEQYF. V gene TRBV6-6 combines with J gene TRBJ2-7, with 8 bases aligning to TRBD1. The J segment lost 2 bases and the V segment lost 6 bases, leaving 12 bases of the junction unmatched. This CDR3 is 16 amino acids long. Germline V gene lookup returns CDR1 MNHNY and CDR2 SVGAGI (reference sequence).

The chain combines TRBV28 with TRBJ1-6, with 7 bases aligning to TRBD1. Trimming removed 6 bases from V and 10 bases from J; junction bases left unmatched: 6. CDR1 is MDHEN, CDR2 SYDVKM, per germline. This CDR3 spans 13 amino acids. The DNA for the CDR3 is TGTGCCAGCAGGTTAGGGGGCGTCTCACCCCTCCACTTT. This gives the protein CASRLGGVSPLHF. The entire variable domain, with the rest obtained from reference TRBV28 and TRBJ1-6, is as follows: DVKVTQSSRYLVKRTGEKVFLECVQDMDHENMFWYRQDPGLGLRLIYFSYDVKMKEKGDIPEGYSVSREKKERFSLILESASTNQTSMYLCASRLGGVSPLHFGNGTRLTVT.

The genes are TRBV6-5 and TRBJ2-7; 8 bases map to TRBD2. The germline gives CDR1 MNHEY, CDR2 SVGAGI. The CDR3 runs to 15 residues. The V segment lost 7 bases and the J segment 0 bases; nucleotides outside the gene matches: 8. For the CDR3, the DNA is TGTGCCAGCACGCTTAGCGGGGCCAGCTCCTACGAGCAGTACTTC. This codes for CASTLSGASSYEQYF.

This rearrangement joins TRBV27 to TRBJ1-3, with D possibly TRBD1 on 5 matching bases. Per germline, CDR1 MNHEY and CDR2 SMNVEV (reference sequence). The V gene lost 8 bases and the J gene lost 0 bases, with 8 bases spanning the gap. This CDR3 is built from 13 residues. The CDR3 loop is CASRTLSGNTIYF. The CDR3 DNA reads TGTGCCAGCCGGACACTCTCTGGAAACACCATATATTTT.

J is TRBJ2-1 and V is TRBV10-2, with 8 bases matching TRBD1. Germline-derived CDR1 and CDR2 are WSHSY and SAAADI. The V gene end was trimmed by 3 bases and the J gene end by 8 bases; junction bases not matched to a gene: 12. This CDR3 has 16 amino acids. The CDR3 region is CASSDPGQGFSDEQFF. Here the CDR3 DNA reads TGCGCCAGCAGTGATCCAGGACAGGGTTTCTCGGATGAGCAGTTCTTC.

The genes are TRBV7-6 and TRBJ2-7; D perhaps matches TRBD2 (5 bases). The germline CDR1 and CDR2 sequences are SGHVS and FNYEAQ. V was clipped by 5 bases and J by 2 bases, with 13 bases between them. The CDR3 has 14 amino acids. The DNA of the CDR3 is TGTGCCAGCAGCGCGGGCTCTCCCCCCTACGAGCAGTACTTC. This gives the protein CASSAGSPPYEQYF.

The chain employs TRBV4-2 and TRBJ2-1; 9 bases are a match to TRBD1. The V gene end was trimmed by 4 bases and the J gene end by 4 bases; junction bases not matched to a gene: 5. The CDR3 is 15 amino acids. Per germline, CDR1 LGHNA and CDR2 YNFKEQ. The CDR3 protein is CASSPGTGKYNEQFF. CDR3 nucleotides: TGTGCCAGCAGCCCCGGGACAGGGAAATACAATGAGCAGTTCTTC.

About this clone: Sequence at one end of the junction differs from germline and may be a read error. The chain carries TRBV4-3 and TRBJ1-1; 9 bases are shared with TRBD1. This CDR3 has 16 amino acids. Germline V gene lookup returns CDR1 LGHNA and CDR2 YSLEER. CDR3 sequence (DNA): TGCGCCAGCAGCCGAACAGGGGGCACCCGGAACAGTGAAGCTTTCTTT. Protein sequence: CASSRTGGTRNSEAFF.